Listed below are T cell receptor beta chains from one sample, sequenced in a study of blood T cells in healthy people across ages. One entry per CDR3 protein, called by TCRdb with MiXCR from the 5' RACE reads. The table lists 1.5 million to 1.8 million distinct CDR3 sequences, less than 45% of them singletons. What was sequenced was blood. The receptors were gathered from a woman between 18 and 30 years old in good health. CDR3s include the opening cysteine and the closing phenylalanine or tryptophan. A D gene is named only where the DNA matches it firmly. Rows may omit the clone size; those that give it use once, few, many or a size class.

clone size: NA; D gene: NA; J gene: TRBJ1-4; V gene: TRBV28; CDR3 protein: CASSRGDGEKLFF; CDR3 DNA: TGTGCCAGCAGTAGGGGGGATGGGGAAAAACTGTTTTTT
clone size: NA; D gene: NA; J gene: TRBJ2-3; V gene: TRBV5-1; CDR3 protein: CASSLVAWGVGFTDTQYF; CDR3 DNA: TGCGCCAGCAGCTTGGTGGCGTGGGGGGTGGGGTTCACAGATACGCAGTATTTT
clone size: NA; D gene: NA; J gene: TRBJ2-2; V gene: TRBV24-1; CDR3 protein: CATEAGTSNTGELFF; CDR3 DNA: TGTGCCACCGAAGCTGGGACATCGAACACCGGGGAGCTGTTTTTT
clone size: NA; D gene: NA; J gene: TRBJ1-2; V gene: TRBV6-6; CDR3 protein: CASRTGTSDYGYTF; CDR3 DNA: TGTGCCAGCAGAACTGGGACATCTGACTACGGCTACACCTTC
clone size: NA; D gene: NA; J gene: TRBJ2-6; V gene: TRBV25-1; CDR3 protein: CASSVGVTSGANVLTF; CDR3 DNA: TGTGCCAGCAGTGTGGGAGTTACTTCTGGGGCCAACGTCCTGACTTTC
clone size: NA; D gene: NA; J gene: TRBJ1-5; V gene: TRBV6-5; CDR3 protein: CASSYSRQARQPQHF; CDR3 DNA: TGTGCCAGCAGTTACTCCCGACAGGCTCGTCAGCCCCAGCATTTT
clone size: NA; D gene: TRBD2; J gene: TRBJ2-5; V gene: TRBV20-1; CDR3 protein: CSATLLAGGETQYF; CDR3 DNA: TGCAGTGCTACCCTTTTAGCGGGAGGGGAGACCCAGTACTTC
clone size: few; D gene: NA; J gene: TRBJ2-3; V gene: TRBV6-1; CDR3 protein: CASSGSTPDTQYF; CDR3 DNA: TGTGCCAGCAGTGGGTCGACACCAGATACGCAGTATTTT
clone size: NA; D gene: TRBD1; J gene: TRBJ1-2; V gene: TRBV27; CDR3 protein: CASSKDRGRSGYTF; CDR3 DNA: TGTGCCAGCAGTAAGGACAGGGGGCGGAGTGGCTACACCTTC
clone size: NA; D gene: TRBD2; J gene: TRBJ2-3; V gene: TRBV15; CDR3 protein: CATSSRTSVTDTQYF; CDR3 DNA: TGTGCCACCAGCAGCCGGACTAGCGTCACAGATACGCAGTATTTT
clone size: few; D gene: NA; J gene: TRBJ2-1; V gene: TRBV6-2/TRBV6-3; CDR3 protein: CASSYLSRSSSYNEQFF; CDR3 DNA: TGTGCCAGCAGTTACCTCTCCCGGAGCAGCTCCTACAATGAGCAGTTCTTC
clone size: NA; D gene: NA; J gene: TRBJ2-7; V gene: TRBV7-9; CDR3 protein: CASSAAGSNCEQYF; CDR3 DNA: TGTGCCAGCAGCGCGGCCGGGTCAAACTGCGAGCAGTACTTC
clone size: NA; D gene: NA; J gene: TRBJ1-1; V gene: TRBV6-2/TRBV6-3; CDR3 protein: CASRIQGYSGTAFF; CDR3 DNA: TGTGCCAGCAGGATACAGGGTTACTCCGGGACGGCTTTCTTT
clone size: once; D gene: TRBD1; J gene: TRBJ1-4; V gene: TRBV12-3/TRBV12-4; CDR3 protein: CVSSLRTGSGKLFF; CDR3 DNA: TGTGTCAGCAGTTTAAGGACAGGAAGCGGAAAACTGTTTTTT
clone size: many; D gene: NA; J gene: TRBJ2-7; V gene: TRBV2; CDR3 protein: CASSEIGPYEQYF; CDR3 DNA: TGTGCCAGCAGTGAGATCGGCCCCTACGAGCAGTACTTC
clone size: NA; D gene: TRBD2; J gene: TRBJ2-7; V gene: TRBV2; CDR3 protein: CASSASGIASREQYF; CDR3 DNA: TGTGCCAGCTCCGCTAGCGGCATTGCGAGCAGGGAGCAGTACTTC
clone size: few; D gene: NA; J gene: TRBJ2-5; V gene: TRBV4-2; CDR3 protein: CASSQAYGVQETQYF; CDR3 DNA: TGTGCCAGCAGCCAAGCTTACGGAGTCCAAGAGACCCAGTACTTC
clone size: many; D gene: TRBD1; J gene: TRBJ2-1; V gene: TRBV19; CDR3 protein: CASSSGQSSYNEQFF; CDR3 DNA: TGTGCCAGCAGCTCGGGACAGAGCTCCTACAATGAGCAGTTCTTC
clone size: NA; D gene: TRBD2; J gene: TRBJ2-3; V gene: TRBV4-3; CDR3 protein: CASSQGLILAGGSDTQYF; CDR3 DNA: TGCGCCAGCAGCCAAGGGCTTATACTAGCGGGGGGTTCAGATACGCAGTATTTT
clone size: few; D gene: NA; J gene: TRBJ2-1; V gene: TRBV29-1; CDR3 protein: CSGVRGPLDEQFF; CDR3 DNA: TGCAGCGGAGTGCGGGGCCCGCTGGATGAGCAGTTCTTC
clone size: many; D gene: NA; J gene: TRBJ1-5; V gene: TRBV5-1; CDR3 protein: CASSPRGGNQPQHF; CDR3 DNA: TGTGCCAGCAGTCCGCGGGGCGGCAATCAGCCCCAGCATTTT
clone size: once; D gene: TRBD1; J gene: TRBJ2-7; V gene: TRBV6-2/TRBV6-3; CDR3 protein: CASTRLGQGQYEQYF; CDR3 DNA: TGTGCCAGCACAAGACTAGGACAGGGTCAATACGAGCAGTACTTC
clone size: few; D gene: NA; J gene: TRBJ1-1; V gene: TRBV29-1; CDR3 protein: CSVVQYSGLNTEAFF; CDR3 DNA: TGCAGCGTTGTTCAATACAGCGGATTGAACACTGAAGCTTTCTTT
clone size: NA; D gene: TRBD1; J gene: TRBJ2-7; V gene: TRBV12-3/TRBV12-4; CDR3 protein: CASTTTGNEQYF; CDR3 DNA: TGTGCCAGCACTACGACAGGGAACGAGCAGTACTTC
clone size: NA; D gene: NA; J gene: TRBJ2-5; V gene: TRBV20-1; CDR3 protein: CSAITDSPQTQYF; CDR3 DNA: TGCAGTGCTATTACAGACTCCCCCCAGACCCAGTACTTC
clone size: once; D gene: NA; J gene: TRBJ1-4; V gene: TRBV7-9; CDR3 protein: CASSLVPSANEKLFF; CDR3 DNA: TGTGCCAGCAGCTTAGTCCCTAGCGCTAATGAAAAACTGTTTTTT
clone size: NA; D gene: NA; J gene: TRBJ1-1; V gene: TRBV7-2; CDR3 protein: CASSFFGKEAFF; CDR3 DNA: TGTGCCAGCAGCTTCTTTGGGAAGGAAGCTTTCTTT
clone size: NA; D gene: NA; J gene: TRBJ1-5; V gene: TRBV20-1; CDR3 protein: CSASLTDNQPQHF; CDR3 DNA: TGCAGTGCTAGCCTGACAGACAATCAGCCCCAGCATTTT
clone size: once; D gene: NA; J gene: TRBJ2-7; V gene: TRBV4-3; CDR3 protein: CASSHGWADSSYEQYF; CDR3 DNA: TGCGCCAGCAGCCACGGATGGGCCGACAGCTCCTACGAGCAGTACTTC
clone size: NA; D gene: NA; J gene: TRBJ2-2; V gene: TRBV12-3/TRBV12-4; CDR3 protein: CASRTGGGELFF; CDR3 DNA: TGTGCCAGCAGAACCGGTGGCGGGGAGCTGTTTTTT
clone size: NA; D gene: NA; J gene: TRBJ2-7; V gene: TRBV20-1; CDR3 protein: CSARAPAGSGYEQYF; CDR3 DNA: TGCAGTGCTAGAGCCCCCGCAGGGTCGGGATACGAGCAGTACTTC
clone size: NA; D gene: TRBD1; J gene: TRBJ1-1; V gene: TRBV20-1; CDR3 protein: CSAIRDRTYEAFF; CDR3 DNA: TGCAGTGCTATCCGGGACAGGACCTATGAAGCTTTCTTT
clone size: once; D gene: TRBD2; J gene: TRBJ2-7; V gene: TRBV20-1; CDR3 protein: CSARRGGSSYNEQYF; CDR3 DNA: TGCAGTGCTAGACGCGGGGGGAGCTCCTACAATGAGCAGTACTTC
clone size: NA; D gene: TRBD1; J gene: TRBJ2-1; V gene: TRBV2; CDR3 protein: CATTPGQGGDEQFF; CDR3 DNA: TGTGCCACCACACCGGGACAGGGAGGCGATGAGCAGTTCTTC
clone size: few; D gene: TRBD2; J gene: TRBJ2-3; V gene: TRBV20-1; CDR3 protein: CSAMSGRARDTQYF; CDR3 DNA: TGCAGTGCTATGAGCGGGAGGGCCAGGGATACGCAGTATTTT
clone size: NA; D gene: TRBD1; J gene: TRBJ2-7; V gene: TRBV25-1; CDR3 protein: CASSEFGTGSSYEQYF; CDR3 DNA: TGTGCCAGCAGTGAATTTGGGACAGGGAGCTCCTACGAGCAGTACTTC
clone size: few; D gene: NA; J gene: TRBJ1-2; V gene: TRBV7-2; CDR3 protein: CASSLALLAGPYGYTF; CDR3 DNA: TGTGCCAGCAGCTTAGCGCTCTTGGCGGGCCCCTATGGCTACACCTTC
clone size: NA; D gene: NA; J gene: TRBJ2-1; V gene: TRBV7-2; CDR3 protein: CASSLDNIETQFF; CDR3 DNA: TGTGCCAGCAGCTTAGACAACATAGAGACCCAGTTCTTC
clone size: NA; D gene: TRBD1; J gene: TRBJ1-1; V gene: TRBV7-9; CDR3 protein: CASSYPTGKNTEAFF; CDR3 DNA: TGTGCCAGCAGCTACCCGACAGGGAAGAACACTGAAGCTTTCTTT
clone size: NA; D gene: NA; J gene: TRBJ1-2; V gene: TRBV11-2; CDR3 protein: CASSPLDLPGNYGYTF; CDR3 DNA: TGTGCCAGCAGCCCTCTGGACCTCCCAGGGAACTATGGCTACACCTTC
clone size: NA; D gene: NA; J gene: TRBJ2-7; V gene: TRBV7-9; CDR3 protein: CASSLGITSEQYF; CDR3 DNA: TGTGCCAGCAGCTTAGGGATCACGAGCGAGCAGTACTTC
clone size: NA; D gene: TRBD1; J gene: TRBJ2-5; V gene: TRBV12-3/TRBV12-4; CDR3 protein: CASSLTSLRDRVQETQYF; CDR3 DNA: TGTGCCAGCAGTTTAACAAGTTTACGGGACAGGGTCCAAGAGACCCAGTACTTC
clone size: NA; D gene: NA; J gene: TRBJ2-1; V gene: TRBV27; CDR3 protein: CASSSLITIRRQFF; CDR3 DNA: TGTGCCAGCAGTTCCCTAATCACCATCAGGCGGCAGTTCTTC
clone size: NA; D gene: NA; J gene: TRBJ2-6; V gene: TRBV11-2; CDR3 protein: CASSLMIGAGANVLTF; CDR3 DNA: TGTGCCAGCAGCTTAATGATAGGGGCTGGGGCCAACGTCCTGACTTTC
clone size: NA; D gene: NA; J gene: TRBJ1-5; V gene: TRBV29-1; CDR3 protein: CSVPPPGPSNQPQHF; CDR3 DNA: TGCAGCGTTCCACCCCCTGGCCCTAGCAATCAGCCCCAGCATTTT
clone size: NA; D gene: NA; J gene: TRBJ1-1; V gene: TRBV15; CDR3 protein: CATSRDRGTGSEAFF; CDR3 DNA: TGTGCCACCAGCAGAGATCGGGGGACGGGGAGCGAAGCTTTCTTT
clone size: few; D gene: TRBD1; J gene: TRBJ1-4; V gene: TRBV20-1; CDR3 protein: CSARGQGREKLFF; CDR3 DNA: TGCAGTGCTAGGGGACAGGGTCGTGAAAAACTGTTTTTT
clone size: once; D gene: NA; J gene: TRBJ1-1; V gene: TRBV30; CDR3 protein: CAGSKGSSAFF; CDR3 DNA: TGTGCCGGGAGTAAGGGGAGTTCTGCTTTCTTT
clone size: few; D gene: NA; J gene: TRBJ2-3; V gene: TRBV20-1; CDR3 protein: CSARAIPAPTDTQYF; CDR3 DNA: TGCAGTGCGAGAGCCATCCCGGCGCCCACAGATACGCAGTATTTT
clone size: NA; D gene: NA; J gene: TRBJ1-2; V gene: TRBV6-1; CDR3 protein: CAVTPGYGYTF; CDR3 DNA: TGTGCCGTTACCCCTGGCTATGGCTACACCTTC
clone size: NA; D gene: TRBD2; J gene: TRBJ2-1; V gene: TRBV24-1; CDR3 protein: CATSDASGTRYNEQFF; CDR3 DNA: TGTGCCACCAGTGATGCGTCCGGGACTAGATACAATGAGCAGTTCTTC
clone size: NA; D gene: NA; J gene: TRBJ2-2; V gene: TRBV4-2; CDR3 protein: CASSQVPLPYTGELFF; CDR3 DNA: TGTGCCAGCAGCCAAGTCCCTCTACCATACACCGGGGAGCTGTTTTTT
clone size: NA; D gene: NA; J gene: TRBJ2-7; V gene: TRBV11-3; CDR3 protein: CASSIPPGEQYF; CDR3 DNA: TGTGCCAGCAGCATTCCCCCGGGCGAGCAGTACTTC
clone size: NA; D gene: NA; J gene: TRBJ2-1; V gene: TRBV29-1; CDR3 protein: CSVDEQGVRTQFF; CDR3 DNA: TGCAGCGTTGATGAGCAGGGTGTAAGGACCCAGTTCTTC
clone size: few; D gene: NA; J gene: TRBJ1-1; V gene: TRBV3-1; CDR3 protein: CASRLGSMNTEAFF; CDR3 DNA: TGTGCCAGCAGGCTGGGCAGCATGAACACTGAAGCTTTCTTT